Listed below are T cell receptor beta chains from one sample, sequenced in a study of blood T cell repertoires in COVID-19. Libraries were prepared by immunoSEQ multiplex PCR; TCRdb keeps only in-frame clonotypes and omits some of them. Of about 230,000 clones in the sample, about 83% are singletons; the top ten hold just under 7.5%. The sequencing input was peripheral blood. The receptor set was obtained from a woman aged 50 to 65 with acute or convalescent COVID-19. The CDR3 runs from the conserved cysteine through the conserved F or W. A D gene is named only where the DNA matches it firmly. Clone size is shown for a subset of rows, as once, few, many or a class of expanded clone.

CDR3nt: TGTGCCAGCACCTACCCGGGGGGAGATACGCAGTATTTT
CDR3aa: CASTYPGGDTQYF
v_gene: TRBV6-5
j_gene: TRBJ2-3
d_gene: TRBD2
abundance: -

CDR3nt: TGCAGTGCTAGTCAGGAGGCGTCGGGGGGAAGTGACTACACCTTC
CDR3aa: CSASQEASGGSDYTF
v_gene: TRBV20-1
j_gene: TRBJ1-2
d_gene: -
abundance: -

CDR3nt: TGTGCCAGCAGCATTGGTGACTCGCAAGAGACCCAGTACTTC
CDR3aa: CASSIGDSQETQYF
v_gene: TRBV9
j_gene: TRBJ2-5
d_gene: -
abundance: -

CDR3nt: TGTGCCAGCAGCACCCGACCGGACAGAGCTGGCTACACCTTC
CDR3aa: CASSTRPDRAGYTF
v_gene: TRBV7-2
j_gene: TRBJ1-2
d_gene: -
abundance: -

CDR3nt: TGTGCCAGCAGTTACTCTCAGGGGGCCCCTGAAGCTTTCTTT
CDR3aa: CASSYSQGAPEAFF
v_gene: TRBV6-5
j_gene: TRBJ1-1
d_gene: TRBD1
abundance: -

CDR3nt: TGTGCCAGCAGCCGTAGGTCAGGGGGCACCGGGGAGCTGTTTTTT
CDR3aa: CASSRRSGGTGELFF
v_gene: TRBV6-6
j_gene: TRBJ2-2
d_gene: TRBD1
abundance: -

CDR3nt: TGTGCCAGCAGCCAGGCCCCAAAGTACAATGAGCAGTTCTTC
CDR3aa: CASSQAPKYNEQFF
v_gene: TRBV4-2
j_gene: TRBJ2-1
d_gene: -
abundance: -

CDR3nt: TGTGCCAGCAGCTCCCGGGACAGGGGGACTCAAGAGACCCAGTACTTC
CDR3aa: CASSSRDRGTQETQYF
v_gene: TRBV7-2
j_gene: TRBJ2-5
d_gene: TRBD1
abundance: -

CDR3nt: TGTGCCAGCAGCCAATTCCCGGGGAAGAACGAGCAGTACTTC
CDR3aa: CASSQFPGKNEQYF
v_gene: TRBV16
j_gene: TRBJ2-7
d_gene: -
abundance: few

CDR3nt: TGCGCCAGCAGCCAAGAGTTGGAGCTACAGCCCCAGCATTTT
CDR3aa: CASSQELELQPQHF
v_gene: TRBV4-1
j_gene: TRBJ1-5
d_gene: -
abundance: -

CDR3nt: TGTGCCATCAGAGAGAAAGGGGGCGATCAGCCCCAGCATTTT
CDR3aa: CAIREKGGDQPQHF
v_gene: TRBV10-3
j_gene: TRBJ1-5
d_gene: TRBD1
abundance: -

CDR3nt: TGTGCCAGCAGTGATTCAAGGGGGATGACACCCCTCCACTTT
CDR3aa: CASSDSRGMTPLHF
v_gene: TRBV2
j_gene: TRBJ1-6
d_gene: -
abundance: -

CDR3nt: TGTGCCAGCAGCTTTTCGCAGGGGACAGCGTATTTT
CDR3aa: CASSFSQGTAYF
v_gene: TRBV25-1
j_gene: TRBJ2-3
d_gene: TRBD1
abundance: -

CDR3nt: TGCGCCAGCAGCGAACGGGACAGGGGCTTCAACACTGAAGCTTTCTTT
CDR3aa: CASSERDRGFNTEAFF
v_gene: TRBV4-1
j_gene: TRBJ1-1
d_gene: TRBD1
abundance: -

CDR3nt: TGCGCCAGCAGCTTGGCGGGGGAAAACATTCAGTACTTC
CDR3aa: CASSLAGENIQYF
v_gene: TRBV5-1
j_gene: TRBJ2-4
d_gene: -
abundance: few

CDR3nt: TGTGCCAGTAGTATAGTGCGGGACGGCGAAAAACTGTTTTTT
CDR3aa: CASSIVRDGEKLFF
v_gene: TRBV19
j_gene: TRBJ1-4
d_gene: -
abundance: -

CDR3nt: TGCAGCGTGGGTGGACAGTTGAACACTGAAGCTTTCTTT
CDR3aa: CSVGGQLNTEAFF
v_gene: TRBV29-1
j_gene: TRBJ1-1
d_gene: -
abundance: -

CDR3nt: TGCAGCGCCCAACCGGGACAACTTACCGGGGAGCTGTTTTTT
CDR3aa: CSAQPGQLTGELFF
v_gene: TRBV29-1
j_gene: TRBJ2-2
d_gene: -
abundance: -

CDR3nt: TGTGCCAGCAGTAGTTACAGGGGGGGTGAGCAGTTCTTC
CDR3aa: CASSSYRGGEQFF
v_gene: TRBV27
j_gene: TRBJ2-1
d_gene: -
abundance: -

CDR3nt: TGTGCCAGCAGTAGAGGAGAGGGTGGAAATCAGCCCCAGCATTTT
CDR3aa: CASSRGEGGNQPQHF
v_gene: TRBV6-5
j_gene: TRBJ1-5
d_gene: -
abundance: -

CDR3nt: TGTGCCAGCAGTACGGATTCGGTGACGGGGCCCCAGCATTTT
CDR3aa: CASSTDSVTGPQHF
v_gene: TRBV6-6
j_gene: TRBJ1-5
d_gene: -
abundance: -

CDR3nt: TGTGCCACCGGCGGACTAGGCAATGAGCAGTTCTTC
CDR3aa: CATGGLGNEQFF
v_gene: TRBV2
j_gene: TRBJ2-1
d_gene: TRBD2
abundance: -

CDR3nt: TGTGCCAGCAGCCAACTGGACTACTATGGCTACACCTTC
CDR3aa: CASSQLDYYGYTF
v_gene: TRBV3-1/TRBV3-2
j_gene: TRBJ1-2
d_gene: -
abundance: -

CDR3nt: TGTGCCAGCAGCGGGGACAGGGGCTTTTACACTGAAGCTTTCTTT
CDR3aa: CASSGDRGFYTEAFF
v_gene: TRBV9
j_gene: TRBJ1-1
d_gene: TRBD1
abundance: -

CDR3nt: TGTGCCAGCAGCTTACAGGGAGGAGTGTCCTACGAGCAGTACTTC
CDR3aa: CASSLQGGVSYEQYF
v_gene: TRBV7-8
j_gene: TRBJ2-7
d_gene: -
abundance: -

CDR3nt: TGTGCCTGGAGTCCGACAGGATTCTACACCTTC
CDR3aa: CAWSPTGFYTF
v_gene: TRBV30
j_gene: TRBJ1-2
d_gene: -
abundance: -

CDR3nt: TGTGCCAGCAGCTTAGCTCCCAGGGTGGCCGGGGAGCTGTTTTTT
CDR3aa: CASSLAPRVAGELFF
v_gene: TRBV7-2
j_gene: TRBJ2-2
d_gene: -
abundance: -

CDR3nt: TGCGCCAGCAACGGGAACACTGAAGCTTTCTTT
CDR3aa: CASNGNTEAFF
v_gene: TRBV5-1
j_gene: TRBJ1-1
d_gene: -
abundance: -

CDR3nt: TGTGCCAGCAGTAAAAGGGGGTCCACAGATACGCAGTATTTT
CDR3aa: CASSKRGSTDTQYF
v_gene: TRBV6-5
j_gene: TRBJ2-3
d_gene: -
abundance: -

CDR3nt: TGTGCCAGCAGCGTAGTAGTGTCGGGAATCCCCAATGAGCAGTTCTTC
CDR3aa: CASSVVVSGIPNEQFF
v_gene: TRBV9
j_gene: TRBJ2-1
d_gene: -
abundance: -

CDR3nt: TGTGCCAGCATGGGACAGGTTATAGCTGCCTACGAGCAGTACTTC
CDR3aa: CASMGQVIAAYEQYF
v_gene: TRBV2
j_gene: TRBJ2-7
d_gene: TRBD1
abundance: -

CDR3nt: TGTGCCAGCTCACCACTATCTAGTGAGCAGTTCTTC
CDR3aa: CASSPLSSEQFF
v_gene: TRBV18
j_gene: TRBJ2-1
d_gene: -
abundance: -

CDR3nt: TGTGCCAGCACTTCGACAGGAGGTTCACCCCTCCACTTT
CDR3aa: CASTSTGGSPLHF
v_gene: TRBV25-1
j_gene: TRBJ1-6
d_gene: -
abundance: -

CDR3nt: TGCGCCAGCAGTCAATCACGGGACAGGGTCTACGAGCAGTACTTC
CDR3aa: CASSQSRDRVYEQYF
v_gene: TRBV23-1
j_gene: TRBJ2-7
d_gene: TRBD1
abundance: -

CDR3nt: TGCGCCAGCAGTGAGCGTCAAGGGAGGCCCTACGAGCAGTACTTC
CDR3aa: CASSERQGRPYEQYF
v_gene: TRBV10-1
j_gene: TRBJ2-7
d_gene: -
abundance: -

CDR3nt: TGTGCCAGCAGTTTAACGGCAGGGGGCGCCTATGGCTACACCTTC
CDR3aa: CASSLTAGGAYGYTF
v_gene: TRBV28
j_gene: TRBJ1-2
d_gene: TRBD1
abundance: few

CDR3nt: TGTGCCAGCAGTTCGACAGGCCACTCTGGAAACACCATATATTTT
CDR3aa: CASSSTGHSGNTIYF
v_gene: TRBV28
j_gene: TRBJ1-3
d_gene: -
abundance: -

CDR3nt: TGTGCCAGCAGCCCGGGGTCGCAGTTCAGGTTTTATTTC
CDR3aa: CASSPGSQFRFYF
v_gene: TRBV3-1/TRBV3-2
j_gene: TRBJ2-7
d_gene: -
abundance: -

CDR3nt: TGTGCCACCAGTGCAGGGGTCGGTGGCTACACCTTC
CDR3aa: CATSAGVGGYTF
v_gene: TRBV24-1
j_gene: TRBJ1-2
d_gene: -
abundance: -

CDR3nt: TGTGCCAGCAGCTTGGATCGGCGGGGCGTCTACAATGAGCAGTTCTTC
CDR3aa: CASSLDRRGVYNEQFF
v_gene: TRBV5-6
j_gene: TRBJ2-1
d_gene: -
abundance: -

CDR3nt: TGTGCCAGCGGGGGGACAGAACCTTTCTTT
CDR3aa: CASGGTEPFF
v_gene: TRBV12-3/TRBV12-4
j_gene: TRBJ1-1
d_gene: TRBD1
abundance: -

CDR3nt: TGTGCCAGCAGTTCCTGGGGACTAGCGGGAGGGTTTGATACGCAGTATTTT
CDR3aa: CASSSWGLAGGFDTQYF
v_gene: TRBV28
j_gene: TRBJ2-3
d_gene: TRBD2
abundance: -

CDR3nt: TGTGCCAGCTGTAACAGGGGGAGCACAGATACGCAGTATTTT
CDR3aa: CASCNRGSTDTQYF
v_gene: TRBV18
j_gene: TRBJ2-3
d_gene: TRBD1
abundance: few

CDR3nt: TGCAGCGTTGAACGTAGTGGGACAGGGAGGGAGCAGTACTTC
CDR3aa: CSVERSGTGREQYF
v_gene: TRBV29-1
j_gene: TRBJ2-7
d_gene: TRBD1
abundance: -

CDR3nt: TGCGCCAGCAGAGAGCGGACTAGTGAGGTCCTCGAGCAGTACTTC
CDR3aa: CASRERTSEVLEQYF
v_gene: TRBV10-2
j_gene: TRBJ2-7
d_gene: TRBD2
abundance: few

CDR3nt: TGTGCCAGTAGTATAGTCCTAGGCGGGACAGGGGCAGATACGCAGTATTTT
CDR3aa: CASSIVLGGTGADTQYF
v_gene: TRBV19
j_gene: TRBJ2-3
d_gene: TRBD1
abundance: few

CDR3nt: TGTGCCAGCAGCCCCTTCTCTTCCGGGAACACTGAAGCTTTCTTT
CDR3aa: CASSPFSSGNTEAFF
v_gene: TRBV7-8
j_gene: TRBJ1-1
d_gene: -
abundance: once

CDR3nt: TGTGCCAGTAGTATTGGCCTCGGGAAGACTAACTATGGCTACACCTTC
CDR3aa: CASSIGLGKTNYGYTF
v_gene: TRBV19
j_gene: TRBJ1-2
d_gene: -
abundance: -

CDR3nt: TGTGCCAGCAGCTTATCCAGCGGGAGGGTCGGGACCTACGAGCAGTACTTC
CDR3aa: CASSLSSGRVGTYEQYF
v_gene: TRBV5-4
j_gene: TRBJ2-7
d_gene: TRBD2
abundance: few

CDR3nt: TGTGCCAGCAGGACCAGACAGCCACCCTACGAGCAGTACTTC
CDR3aa: CASRTRQPPYEQYF
v_gene: TRBV6-4
j_gene: TRBJ2-7
d_gene: -
abundance: -

CDR3nt: TGTGCCAGCAGTGGTGGTAGCGGGAGAGAGACCCAGTACTTC
CDR3aa: CASSGGSGRETQYF
v_gene: TRBV2
j_gene: TRBJ2-5
d_gene: TRBD2
abundance: -

CDR3nt: TGTGCCAGTAGTATTGGGACAGGGAATTTCAGGTCCTACAATGAGCAGTTCTTC
CDR3aa: CASSIGTGNFRSYNEQFF
v_gene: TRBV19
j_gene: TRBJ2-1
d_gene: TRBD1
abundance: -

CDR3nt: TGTGCCAGCAGCTTAGCGAGGAGTATCTATGGCTACACCTTC
CDR3aa: CASSLARSIYGYTF
v_gene: TRBV7-2
j_gene: TRBJ1-2
d_gene: -
abundance: few

CDR3nt: TGTGCCAGCAGCTGGGGGGGGACGGGATACGAGCAGTACTTC
CDR3aa: CASSWGGTGYEQYF
v_gene: TRBV11-2
j_gene: TRBJ2-7
d_gene: TRBD2
abundance: -